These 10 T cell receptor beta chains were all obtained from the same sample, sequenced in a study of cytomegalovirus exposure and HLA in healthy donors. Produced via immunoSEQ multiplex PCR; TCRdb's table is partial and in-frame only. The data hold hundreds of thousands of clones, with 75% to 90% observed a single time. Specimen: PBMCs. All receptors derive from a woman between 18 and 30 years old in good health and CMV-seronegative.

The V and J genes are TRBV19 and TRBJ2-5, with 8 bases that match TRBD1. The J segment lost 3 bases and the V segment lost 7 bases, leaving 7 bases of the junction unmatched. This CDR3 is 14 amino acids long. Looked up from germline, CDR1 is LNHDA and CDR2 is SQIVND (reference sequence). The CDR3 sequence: CASTLQGAEETQYF. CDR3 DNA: TGTGCCAGTACTCTCCAGGGGGCAGAAGAGACCCAGTACTTC.

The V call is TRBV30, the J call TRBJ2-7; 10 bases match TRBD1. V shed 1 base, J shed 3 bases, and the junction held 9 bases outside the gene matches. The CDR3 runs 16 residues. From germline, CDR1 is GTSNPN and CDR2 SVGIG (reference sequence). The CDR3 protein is CAWSGLGTGAHYEQYF. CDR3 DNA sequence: TGTGCCTGGAGTGGATTAGGGACAGGGGCCCACTACGAGCAGTACTTC.

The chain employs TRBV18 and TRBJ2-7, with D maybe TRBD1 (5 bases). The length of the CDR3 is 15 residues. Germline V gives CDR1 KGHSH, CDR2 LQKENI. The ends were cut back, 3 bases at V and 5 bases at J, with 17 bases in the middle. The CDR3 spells CASSPGQGGIDEQYF. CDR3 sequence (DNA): TGTGCCAGCTCACCGGGGCAGGGCGGAATCGACGAGCAGTACTTC.

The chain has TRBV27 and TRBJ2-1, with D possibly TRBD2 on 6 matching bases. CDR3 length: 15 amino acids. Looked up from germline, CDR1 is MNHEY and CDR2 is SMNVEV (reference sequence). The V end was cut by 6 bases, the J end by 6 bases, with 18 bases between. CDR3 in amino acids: CASSFSGTRRNEQFF. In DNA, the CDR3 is TGTGCCAGCAGCTTTTCAGGGACTCGGCGCAATGAGCAGTTCTTC.

The CDR3: CASSPHGDRENTEAFF. In DNA form, the CDR3 reads TGCGCCAGCAGCCCCCACGGGGACAGGGAGAACACTGAAGCTTTCTTT. V is TRBV5-1 and J is TRBJ1-1; 9 nucleotides line up with TRBD1. Losses at the gene ends were 4 bases for V and 1 base for J; bases not matched to a gene: 8. CDR1 is SGHRS, CDR2 YFSETQ, per germline. CDR3 length: 16 amino acids.

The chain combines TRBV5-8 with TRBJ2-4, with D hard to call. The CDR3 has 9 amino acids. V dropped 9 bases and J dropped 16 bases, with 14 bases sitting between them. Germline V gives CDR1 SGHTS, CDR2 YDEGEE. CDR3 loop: CATLPGPYF. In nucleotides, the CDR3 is TGTGCCACCCTCCCTGGCCCATACTTC.

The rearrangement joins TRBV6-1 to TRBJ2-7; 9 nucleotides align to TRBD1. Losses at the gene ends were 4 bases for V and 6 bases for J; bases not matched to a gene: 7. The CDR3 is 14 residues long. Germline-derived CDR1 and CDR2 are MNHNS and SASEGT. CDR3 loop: CASSVTRTGAEQYF. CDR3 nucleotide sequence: TGTGCCAGCAGTGTTACCCGGACAGGGGCCGAGCAGTACTTC.

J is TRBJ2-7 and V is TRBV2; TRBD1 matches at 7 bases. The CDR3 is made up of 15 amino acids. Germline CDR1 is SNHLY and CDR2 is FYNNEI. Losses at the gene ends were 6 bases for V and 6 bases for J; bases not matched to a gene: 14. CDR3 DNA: TGTGCCAGCAGCGAGACAGGGATGAGGGGGATCGAGCAGTACTTC. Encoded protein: CASSETGMRGIEQYF.

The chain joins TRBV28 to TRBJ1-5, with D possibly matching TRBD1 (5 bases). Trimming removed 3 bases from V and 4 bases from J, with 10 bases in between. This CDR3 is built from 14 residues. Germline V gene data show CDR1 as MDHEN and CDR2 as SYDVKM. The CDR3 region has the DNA TGTGCCAGCAGTTTCGGACACTTAAATCAGCCCCAGCATTTT. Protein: CASSFGHLNQPQHF.

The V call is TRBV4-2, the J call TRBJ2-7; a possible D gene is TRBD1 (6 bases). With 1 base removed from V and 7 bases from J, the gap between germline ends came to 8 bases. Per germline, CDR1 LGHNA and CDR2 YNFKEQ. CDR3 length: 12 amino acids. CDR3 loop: CASSQGQAEQYF. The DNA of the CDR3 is TGTGCCAGCAGCCAAGGACAGGCTGAGCAGTACTTC.